This TCR beta chain was sequenced during a study of cytomegalovirus exposure and HLA in healthy donors listed by TCRdb under 2017. With respect to the entire study: An earlier analysis of 587 of the donors reported roughly 270 Gb of sequence data and 100 million to 130 million unique TCR beta sequences from around 200 million T cells. About 280 gigabases of sequencing data and about 92 million unique TCR sequences made up an early release that covered roughly 670 HLA-typed donors. Among the approximately 430 genotyped donors, roughly 80% belonged to the genetic ancestry cluster associated with self-reported Caucasian donors. The study aimed to test whether signatures of past pathogen exposure could be identified by cataloging public T cell receptors. The study profiled the T cell repertoires of under 850 subjects by immunosequencing and related them to cytomegalovirus serostatus. In addition to the first cohort of 666 subjects, a separate validation cohort of around 110 different subjects was used. The study combined high-throughput TCR immunosequencing, statistical association of individual TCRs with disease status, and machine learning to predict cytomegalovirus infection status. In a later analysis, previously published TCR beta repertoires from 666 donors were re-analyzed and high-resolution HLA genotyping was added so that TCR occurrence patterns could be studied. Rather than using new phenotypic data, the later analysis identified candidate immune exposures from TCR beta sequences and from how often those sequences occurred across donors. An earlier analysis of around 640 of the donors used high-throughput TCR beta sequencing to judge whether each TCR beta V gene segment behaved as functional or pseudogenic. Donor age, sex, ethnicity and CMV serostatus were compiled alongside the repertoire data. A later genetic analysis took genome-wide SNP genotypes for about three fifths of the 666 donors and used that subset as a discovery cohort. Every repertoire in the discovery cohort had been generated on one and the same sequencing platform. Class I and class II HLA loci were covered by the typing at four-digit resolution. Typing coverage differed by locus: A, B, C, DRB1 and DQB1 were typed in roughly 620-640 donors, DQA1 in about 560, DPA1 in around 610, and DPB1 in 472. Roughly five DR-DQ haplotypes were handled as single units for association and clustering because linkage in the cohort was strong. Across 398 genotyped donors of the cohort, an average of 235,054 unique TCR beta nucleotide sequences per donor were sequenced, and roughly 20% of those sequences were non-productive. Study-wide findings and limitations: V-gene and J-gene trimming of TCR beta chains was associated with a missense DCLRE1C variant in a later genetic analysis, and the association was replicated in an independent cohort. In a later genetic analysis, fewer N-insertions in productive TCRs were reported among donors in an Asian-associated ancestry cluster than the roughly 700-donor mean. Presence/absence analyses assumed roughly uniform sequencing depth across donors, an assumption that may not hold. A group of highly shared sequence variants was considered likely to be a technical artifact of the sequencing pipeline. A further reported finding was that TCR beta sequences accurately predicted the HLA-A and HLA-B alleles for most subjects in the first cohort. In a later analysis, most CMV-associated TCR beta chains were found to appear HLA-restricted, with HLA associations seemingly driven largely by CMV exposure. According to a later analysis, parvovirus B19, influenza, CMV and Epstein-Barr virus appeared linked to several top co-occurrence clusters. The study listed approximately 160 TCR beta chains as associated with cytomegalovirus. Compared with equally common non-associated chains, HLA-associated TCR beta chains in a later analysis were more clonally expanded and had lower generation probabilities. Linkage disequilibrium might explain the correlated functional status among segregating V segments, but an unknown experimental factor could not be excluded. Strong co-occurrence of HLA alleles, especially DR and DQ, made assigning TCR associations to individual alleles difficult. Broadly in line with IMGT annotations, most TCR beta V segments showed up in productive rearrangements about 87% or about 30% of the time in an earlier analysis of several hundred of the donors. Because counts were too low, seventeen rarely observed V segments, including chromosome 9 orphons, were excluded from the earlier analysis of several hundred of the donors. Because HLA typing was missing for some donors at each locus, association tests included only the typed subset. In vitro tests confirmed that a few of the cytomegalovirus-associated TCR beta chains recognize cytomegalovirus antigens. The classifier was reported to diagnose cytomegalovirus status with high specificity and sensitivity in both the original and validation cohorts. Immune exposure information for the cohort was limited to CMV serostatus. A later analysis found that TCR association rates varied across HLA loci, with DRB1 alleles showing the most associated TCRs and HLA-C alleles the fewest. The authors suggested that the approach could potentially be generalized to other disease states and immunological phenotypes. In this cohort, only TCR beta chains were sequenced, and detectable features were limited by the absence of alpha or paired-chain data. In a later analysis, some 17,000 TCR beta sequences were associated with specific HLA alleles at a false discovery rate of 0.05. Across donors, most TCR sequences were observed very rarely, whereas some public TCRs were present in many individuals. Some IMGT-functional V segments, including TRBV6-2 and TRBV6-3, could not be distinguished by the 87-base-pair reads and were therefore excluded.

The cohort comprised more than 550 healthy bone marrow donors. Cohort members were all nominally healthy when sampled, although unrecorded immune exposures were likely present. The donor tested CMV seronegative and was one of the 352 seronegative cohort members. A peripheral blood sample was provided by each donor, and peripheral blood mononuclear cells were used for TCR beta sequencing. The Qiagen DNeasy Blood Extraction Kit was used to extract genomic DNA from the blood cell samples. Libraries were made using the immunoSEQ multiplex PCR assay. For the multiplex PCR, a mixture combining 60 forward primers for TCR Vbeta segments and 13 reverse primers for TCR Jbeta segments was used. Amplification of the CDR3 region of rearranged TCR beta genes was performed with a multiplex PCR assay on genomic DNA. The amplified TCR beta libraries were sequenced on the Illumina HiSeq System as 87-base-pair reads. Regarding the original processing steps: In a later analysis, roughly 80 million unique TCR beta chains were counted across the 650 to 750 repertoires, and roughly 11 million of these chains were shared by at least two donors. A nearest-neighbor algorithm error-corrected the raw reads and collapsed the reads into unique sequences, merging closely related sequences to remove PCR and sequencing errors. V, D and J gene segments were assigned by aligning CDR3 sequences to IMGT reference sequences. For a sequence to be retained, at least a six-nucleotide match to both a V gene segment and a J gene segment was required. Rearrangements were called productive when the CDR3 lacked stop codons and stayed in frame with V and J; all others were non-productive. Following IMGT convention, CDR3 was defined as the stretch from the second conserved V-encoded cysteine to the conserved J-encoded phenylalanine. The earlier analysis of roughly 590 of the donors excluded sequences that lacked an unambiguous match to a single V gene segment. In an earlier analysis of about 590 of the donors, a V segment was called functional when productive rearrangements were above 56.7%, and segregating when the standard deviation between donors exceeded 5%. A statistical classification framework was developed to diagnose cytomegalovirus status using the catalog of TCR beta chain sequences. In a later analysis, V and J genes were assigned by comparing TCR nucleotide sequences against IMGT/GENE-DB human TR gene sequences. Using the TCRdist pipeline, a later analysis assigned CDR3 sequences along with most-parsimonious VDJ recombination scenarios. In a later analysis, every TCR beta chain was defined by the combination of its CDR3 amino acid sequence and its V-gene family, and reads without a unique V-gene family were dropped. To address suspected cross-contamination and a sequencing artifact, a later analysis removed 550 to 750 highly shared, low-generation-probability nucleotide sequences. A later analysis calculated a clonal expansion index for each public chain from normalized within-repertoire ranks of inferred template counts. A later analysis computed generation probabilities with a VDJ recombination model fitted to out-of-frame rearrangements, and checked the results against IGoR. A later analysis scored TCR-TCR, TCR-HLA and TCR-CMV co-occurrence with hypergeometric tests, applying a repertoire-size bias correction to TCR pairs. False discovery rates were estimated in a later analysis by permuting HLA or CMV assignments 20 times. In a later analysis, co-occurring TCRs were grouped using DBSCAN, and TCRdist sequence similarity was added for clustering within HLA-allele-positive subsets. Repertoires with fewer than 30,000 or more than 120,000 public chains were left out of co-occurrence clustering, as were about 5 repertoires with anomalous nucleotide sharing. Drawn from immuneACCESS, this table holds only the in-frame rearrangements with V and J called that TCRdb kept. Clones are partly lost; checked studies trace under half to an unresolved V gene and leave the rest unexplained. V, J and clone size reflect that table, while D and trimming were determined from the DNA. This sample comprises some 120,000 clones, more than 80% of them detected only once. The ten largest clones capture around 1.9% of the sample.

About this clone itself: The antigen it binds to is not known. The input lacks base qualities; no much larger clone sits a single base away.

Including cysteine and phenylalanine, the CDR3 has 17 amino acids. Left in the record is the CDR3 DNA by itself, 51 bases read in frame from the first base. Trimming accounts for 4 bases at V and 0 bases at J, while the number of junction bases matched to no gene is 11. The germline V gene (reference sequence) supplies CDR1 MNHEY and CDR2 SMNVEV. The specimen was PBMCs. Here the chain combines TRBV27 and TRBJ1-1; the central 7 bases match TRBD1. The TCR sequence derives from a man aged 35-49 years in good health and CMV-seronegative. CDR3 reads: CASSSGQTGRMNTEAFF. The nucleotide sequence reads TGTGCCAGCAGTTCAGGTCAGACAGGGCGCATGAACACTGAAGCTTTCTTT.